This is a list of T cell receptor beta chains from one sample in a study of blood T cell repertoires in COVID-19. Assay: immunoSEQ multiplex PCR; the TCRdb copy retains only in-frame clones and omits some. The sample shows about 240,000 clones, roughly 80% of them seen only once. Sample: peripheral blood. Receptor source: a woman aged 18-29 years with acute or convalescent COVID-19. Each CDR3 is given with its conserved first and last residue. A D gene is named only where the DNA matches it firmly. Size is stated for part of the rows, as once, few or many counts, or as a class when the clone is expanded.

v_call	j_call	d_call	clone_size	cdr3_aa	cdr3_nt
TRBV27	TRBJ1-3	TRBD1	-	CASSPLTGGDGNTIYF	TGTGCCAGCAGTCCATTGACAGGGGGCGACGGAAACACCATATATTTT
TRBV6-1	TRBJ2-1	TRBD1	few	CASSEGQGWSEQFF	TGTGCCAGCAGCGAAGGACAGGGGTGGAGTGAGCAGTTCTTC
TRBV27	TRBJ2-2	TRBD2	-	CASTPLRTSGNTGELFF	TGTGCCAGCACCCCCTTGAGGACTAGCGGAAACACCGGGGAGCTGTTTTTT
TRBV7-2	TRBJ1-2	TRBD1	-	CASSLRFKGASGYTF	TGTGCCAGCAGCTTAAGGTTTAAGGGGGCCTCTGGCTACACCTTC
TRBV19	TRBJ1-2	TRBD1	-	CASSTDRGRGYGYTF	TGTGCCAGTAGTACGGACAGGGGGCGTGGGTATGGCTACACCTTC
TRBV19	TRBJ2-2	-	once	CASSAAPTATGELFF	TGTGCCAGTAGTGCCGCGCCTACCGCCACCGGGGAGCTGTTTTTT
TRBV2	TRBJ2-1	TRBD2	-	CASSPPGTIVGFYEQFF	TGTGCCAGCAGTCCCCCTGGGACTATAGTCGGTTTTTATGAGCAGTTCTTC
TRBV6-2/TRBV6-3	TRBJ1-6	-	-	CASSEWAGANNSPLHF	TGTGCCAGCAGCGAATGGGCAGGGGCGAATAATTCACCCCTCCACTTT
TRBV7-2	TRBJ2-3	-	-	CASSLAYKTDTQYF	TGTGCCAGCAGCTTAGCGTACAAGACAGATACGCAGTATTTT
TRBV6-1	TRBJ1-5	-	-	CASSEGSWGQPQHF	TGTGCCAGCAGTGAAGGGTCTTGGGGCCAGCCCCAGCATTTT